The 23 T cell receptor beta chains below were found in one sample sequenced in a study of molecular identifiers for immune sequencing clone quantification (dated by TCRdb to between 2017 and 2018). Libraries were constructed by PCR. Sequencing instrument: NextSeq 500. TCRdb reanalyzed the raw reads on its own, using fastp at Q25 for trimming and MiXCR for clone calling, and kept in-frame beta chains. Each entry is one CDR3 protein sequence, shown with its most common DNA and genes. A total of approximately 630,000 distinct CDR3 sequences appear in this sample, 25% of them only once. The top ten clonotypes cover 0.78% of the sample. The sequencing input was naive CD8+ T cells from blood, with Jurkat cell RNA spiked in. The sample's cell subset or site label is to be understood as: FACS-sorted CD8+CD4-CCR7+CD45RA+ naive T cells. All receptors derive from a human donor in good health. Some libraries in this study had Jurkat cell RNA spiked in.

In the case of this clonotype: A much more abundant neighbour one base away suggests this may be a read error. This chain joins TRBV13 and TRBJ2-3; a possible D gene is TRBD1 (6 bases). The better agreement between TRBJ1-5 and the DNA end casts doubt on the J call. Per the germline V gene, CDR1 is PRHDT and CDR2 is FYEKMQ (reference sequence). The CDR3 has 11 residues. As DNA, the CDR3 is TGTGCCAGCAGCAAGGGGGATACGCAGCATTTT. This translates into CASSKGDTQHF.

This clonotype showed up many times. The gene calls are TRBV4-1 and TRBJ2-4, with 8 bases aligning to TRBD1. The CDR3 sequence is 16 residues long. Trimming took 1 base from V and 0 from J; bases not matched to a gene: 2. Per the germline V gene, CDR1 is MGHRA and CDR2 is YSYEKL. CDR3 sequence reads: CASSQGTGLAKNIQYF. For the CDR3, the DNA is TGCGCCAGCAGCCAAGGGACAGGGCTAGCCAAAAACATTCAGTACTTC.

The table lists this clonotype with many counts. V and J are TRBV5-1 and TRBJ2-3; TRBD2 is a possible D gene (5 bases). There are 15 residues in the CDR3. Trimming shortened V by 1 base and J by 0 bases, and 9 bases separated the two germline ends. The V gene's germline CDR1 is SGHRS and CDR2 YFSETQ. The CDR3 coding sequence is TGCGCCAGCAGCTTGTTCGGGGATAGCACAGATACGCAGTATTTT. Its protein is CASSLFGDSTDTQYF.

This clonotype occurred many times. The rearrangement uses TRBV20-1 and TRBJ2-7; 8 bases match TRBD1. This CDR3 spans 15 amino acids. Germline V gene sequence: CDR1 DFQATT, CDR2 SNEGSKA (reference sequence). The J segment lost 2 bases and the V segment lost 5 bases, leaving 11 bases of the junction unmatched. CDR3 nucleotides: TGCAGTGCTCCGGACAGGGACAGGTCTCCCTACGAGCAGTACTTC. Translation gives CSAPDRDRSPYEQYF.

This chain connects TRBV27 to TRBJ2-1; the D is unclear. Trimming took 2 bases from V and 15 from J, leaving 14 bases between them. In germline, CDR1 is MNHEY, CDR2 SMNVEV (reference sequence). This CDR3 has 12 residues. In DNA, the CDR3 is TGTGCCAGCAGTTTAGATGGGGATGGCCTGTTCTTC. This translates into CASSLDGDGLFF.

This clonotype came up many times. The CDR3 coding sequence is TGTGCCAGCAGTTCCAACACGGACAGTCTATTGGGACTGTTTTTT. This translates into CASSSNTDSLLGLFF. The chain links TRBV27 to TRBJ1-4, with D perhaps TRBD1 (6 bases). Trimming stripped 4 bases from V and 13 bases from J, with 22 bases between. The CDR3 consists of 15 residues. Germline V gives CDR1 MNHEY, CDR2 SMNVEV (reference sequence). Filled out from reference TRBV27 and TRBJ1-4, the complete variable domain reads EAQVTQNPRYLITVTGKKLTVTCSQNMNHEYMSWYRQDPGLGLRQIYYSMNVEVTDKGDVPEGYKVSRKEKRNFPLILESPSPNQTSLYFCASSSNTDSLLGLFFGSGTQLSVL.

This clonotype was seen at least ten times. The V gene is TRBV4-1, the J gene TRBJ2-1, with D possibly TRBD2 on 7 matching bases. The V gene lost 0 bases and the J gene lost 9 bases, with 15 bases spanning the gap. Per germline, CDR1 MGHRA and CDR2 YSYEKL. The CDR3 has 15 amino acids. CDR3 residues: CASSQDDAGEGEQFF. For the CDR3, the DNA is TGCGCCAGCAGCCAAGATGATGCAGGGGAGGGTGAGCAGTTCTTC.

The chain is built from TRBV19 and TRBJ2-3; D might be TRBD2 (6 bases). V shed 2 bases and J shed 4 bases, with 10 bases lying between them. This CDR3 contains 14 residues. Looked up from germline, CDR1 is LNHDA and CDR2 is SQIVND (reference sequence). CDR3 residues: CASSILGGADTQYF. CDR3 DNA sequence: TGTGCCAGTAGTATACTGGGAGGCGCAGATACGCAGTATTTT.

This clonotype was observed at least ten times. This chain connects TRBV5-4 to TRBJ2-3, with D unresolved. The germline CDR1 and CDR2 sequences are SGHNT and YYREEE (reference sequence). The V and J ends lost 4 bases and 0 bases respectively, with 21 bases between them. The CDR3 is 18 residues long. The CDR3: CASSPLDGSTSSTDTQYF. CDR3 nucleotide sequence: TGTGCCAGCAGCCCCCTCGACGGGTCGACGTCTAGCACAGATACGCAGTATTTT.

With respect to this clonotype: With a much larger clone just one base away, this may be a read error. The J gene is TRBJ2-7, the V gene TRBV28; TRBD1 agrees at 8 bases. The V gene's germline CDR1 is MDHEN and CDR2 SYDVKM. This CDR3 has 15 amino acids. CDR3 protein: CAGRSGQGLHYEQYF. The DNA for the CDR3 is TGTGCCGGCAGATCAGGACAGGGCCTCCACTACGAGCAGTACTTC.

The count of this clonotype is one. A much larger clone lies a single base off, so this may be a read error. The rearrangement uses TRBV27 and TRBJ2-7; tentatively, D is TRBD1 or TRBD2 (5 bases each). Germline V gene lookup returns CDR1 MNHEY and CDR2 SMNVEV (reference sequence). The CDR3 sequence is 13 residues long. The CDR3 here is CARSTGTALEQYF. The DNA of the CDR3 is TGTGCCCGCAGTACCGGGACGGCCCTCGAGCAGTACTTC.

This clonotype was counted only a few times. The chain has TRBV27 and TRBJ2-3; D ambiguous. This CDR3 is 16 amino acids long. The germline CDR1 and CDR2 sequences are MNHEY and SMNVEV (reference sequence). Trimming removed 0 bases from V and 2 bases from J, with 12 bases in between. The chain's CDR3 is CASSLSVGVLTDTQYF. CDR3 nucleotides: TGTGCCAGCAGTTTATCCGTGGGTGTTCTCACAGATACGCAGTATTTT.

This clonotype was counted only a few times. The V and J genes are TRBV7-9 and TRBJ1-1; D may be TRBD1 (5 bases). The V end lost 5 bases, the J end lost 3 bases, and 16 bases lay between the germline ends. CDR1 is SEHNR, CDR2 FQNEAQ, per germline (reference sequence). The CDR3 spans 15 residues. CDR3 loop: CASSPPGLKHTEAFF. CDR3 DNA sequence: TGTGCCAGCAGCCCGCCGGGACTCAAGCACACTGAAGCTTTCTTT.

The chain couples TRBV5-4 to TRBJ1-1; TRBD1 is a possible D gene (5 bases). Germline lookup yields CDR1 SGHNT and CDR2 YYREEE (reference sequence). V lost 0 bases, J lost 4 bases, and 25 bases lay in between. The CDR3 length is 19 residues. CDR3 region: CASSLEVTVSGGIVTEAFF. The DNA for the CDR3 is TGTGCCAGCAGCTTGGAGGTCACAGTGTCGGGGGGAATAGTCACTGAAGCTTTCTTT.

This clonotype has a count of ten or more. V and J are TRBV7-6 and TRBJ2-5, with a tentative D call TRBD1 (8 bases). Trimming removed 4 bases from V and 5 bases from J, with 17 bases in between. The CDR3 loop spans 15 amino acids. Germline assignment: CDR1 SGHVS and CDR2 FNYEAQ. The chain's CDR3 is CASSYADREGETQYF. The CDR3 bases are TGTGCCAGCAGCTACGCGGACAGGGAGGGGGAGACCCAGTACTTC.

This clonotype showed up many times. The chain joins TRBV5-1 to TRBJ2-7, with TRBD1 matching 10 bases. Trimming at V came to 0 bases and at J to 2 bases, leaving 2 bases not matched to a gene. The germline V gene has CDR1 SGHRS and CDR2 YFSETQ. The CDR3 loop spans 15 amino acids. CDR3 sequence: CASSLEGQGAYEQYF. The CDR3 DNA reads TGCGCCAGCAGCTTGGAAGGACAGGGGGCCTACGAGCAGTACTTC.

The chain employs TRBV6-6 and TRBJ2-3; D might be TRBD1 or TRBD2, each matching 5 bases. The germline CDR1 and CDR2 sequences are MNHNY and SVGAGI (reference sequence). The V end lost 9 bases, the J end lost 2 bases, and 12 bases lay between the germline ends. The CDR3 sequence is 13 residues long. CDR3 DNA sequence: TGTGCCAGAGGGGAGACCCCCACAGATACGCAGTATTTT. It encodes CARGETPTDTQYF.

Notes on this clonotype: A much bigger clone sits one base away, suggesting this may be a read error. The chain joins TRBV28 to TRBJ2-5; 8 bases match TRBD1. The germline gives CDR1 MDHEN, CDR2 SYDVKM. There are 15 residues in the CDR3. CDR3 loop: CASSPLTGAQEPQYF. CDR3 in DNA: TGTGCCAGCAGTCCATTGACAGGGGCCCAAGAGCCCCAGTACTTC.

This clonotype was observed at least ten times. V and J are TRBV28 and TRBJ1-5; 9 nucleotides agree with TRBD1. Germline CDR1 is MDHEN and CDR2 is SYDVKM. After removal of 6 bases from V and 4 bases from J, the junction contained 16 bases not matched to a gene. The CDR3 extends over 18 amino acids. The CDR3 bases are TGTGCCAGCAGCTTCCCCGCGGACAGGGGTTTTAGTAATCAGCCCCAGCATTTT. Protein product: CASSFPADRGFSNQPQHF.

This chain links TRBV7-9 with TRBJ1-2; possible D gene TRBD1, 5 bases. This CDR3 spans 15 amino acids. Germline V gene data show CDR1 as SEHNR and CDR2 as FQNEAQ (reference sequence). With 2 bases removed from V and 6 bases from J, the gap between germline ends came to 16 bases. CDR3 DNA sequence: TGTGCCAGCAGCTTAATCAGCGGGACGGAAGATGGCTACACCTTC. The encoded protein is CASSLISGTEDGYTF.

Concerning this clonotype itself: This is likely a read error, given that the CDR3 carries no conserved phenylalanine or tryptophan at its end. This chain uses TRBV28 with TRBJ2-5; D is unresolved. The length of the CDR3 is 11 residues. With 4 bases removed from V and 2 bases from J, the gap between germline ends came to 2 bases. The germline CDR1 and CDR2 sequences are MDHEN and SYDVKM. The CDR3: CASSSQETQYL. CDR3 coding DNA: TGTGCCAGCAGTTCGCAAGAGACCCAGTACCTC.

This clonotype was recorded many times. The chain uses TRBV5-1 and TRBJ2-5, with 7 bases fitting TRBD2. CDR1 is SGHRS and CDR2 is YFSETQ in the germline V gene. The CDR3 loop spans 14 amino acids. Trimming removed 0 bases from V and 4 bases from J; junction bases left unmatched: 3. CDR3 loop: CASSLATSVETQYF. The CDR3 DNA follows: TGCGCCAGCAGCTTGGCTACTAGCGTAGAGACCCAGTACTTC.

On this clonotype itself: It may be a read error: a sequence one base away is much more abundant. This chain joins TRBV7-8 and TRBJ2-7; 8 positions agree with TRBD1. Germline CDR1 is SGHVS and CDR2 is FQNEAQ. This CDR3 has 16 amino acids. In DNA, the CDR3 is TGTGCCAGCAGCTTAGAGTCGGGGACAGGTCTTTACGAGCGGTACTTC. This codes for CASSLESGTGLYERYF.